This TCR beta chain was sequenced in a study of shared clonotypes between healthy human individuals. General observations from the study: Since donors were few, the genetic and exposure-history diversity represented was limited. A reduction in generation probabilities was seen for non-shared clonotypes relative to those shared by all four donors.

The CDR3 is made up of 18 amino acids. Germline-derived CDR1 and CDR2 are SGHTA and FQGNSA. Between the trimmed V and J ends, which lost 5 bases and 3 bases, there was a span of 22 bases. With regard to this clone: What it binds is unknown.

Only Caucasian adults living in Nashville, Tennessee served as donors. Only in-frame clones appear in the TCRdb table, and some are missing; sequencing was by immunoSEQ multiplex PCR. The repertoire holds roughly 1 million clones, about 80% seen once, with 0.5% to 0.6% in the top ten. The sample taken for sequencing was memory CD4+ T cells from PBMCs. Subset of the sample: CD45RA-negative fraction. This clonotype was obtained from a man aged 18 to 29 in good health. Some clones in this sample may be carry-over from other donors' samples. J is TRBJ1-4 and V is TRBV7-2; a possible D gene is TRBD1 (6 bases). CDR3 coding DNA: TGTGCCAGCAGCCTTCGGGGGCAAAGGGGTCCGGCTAATGAAAAACTGTTTTTT. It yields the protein CASSLRGQRGPANEKLFF.